Listed below are T cell receptor beta chains from one sample, sequenced in a study of blood T cell repertoires in COVID-19. The table came from immunoSEQ multiplex PCR; TCRdb's copy has only in-frame clones and leaves some out. The table lists approximately 170,000 clones, approximately 84% of them singletons. The sequencing sample was made of PBMCs or T cells enriched from blood (not recorded which). Source of these receptors: a woman younger than 45 who had recovered from COVID-19. The CDR3 runs from the conserved cysteine through the conserved F or W. A D gene is named only where the DNA matches it firmly. Clone size, where shown, is once, few, many, or a class for clones that have expanded.

TGTGCCAGCAGCCCTAGTAACTATGGCTACACCTTC CASSPSNYGYTF NA TRBJ1-2 NA TRBV12-3/TRBV12-4
TGTGCCAGCAGCCATCGACAAGCTTCACGGGAAAAACTGTTTTTT CASSHRQASREKLFF NA TRBJ1-4 NA TRBV3-1/TRBV3-2
TGTGCCAGCAGCCTGGGGGTCTGCACAGGGCAGTGGGAGACCCAGTACTTC CASSLGVCTGQWETQYF NA TRBJ2-5 NA TRBV21-1
TGTGCCAGCAGCCCAGGCAGGAACTATGGCTACACCTTC CASSPGRNYGYTF NA TRBJ1-2 NA TRBV7-3
TGTGCCAGCAGACGGACAGGCGGGGATGAAAAACTGTTTTTT CASRRTGGDEKLFF NA TRBJ1-4 TRBD1 TRBV6-5
TGTGCCAGCAGCCACCTCAGGACTAGCGGGAGCCCCGGGGCCACAGATACGCAGTATTTT CASSHLRTSGSPGATDTQYF NA TRBJ2-3 TRBD2 TRBV7-8
TGTGCCAGCAGCCCCGGACAGAGCAATCAGCCCCAGCATTTT CASSPGQSNQPQHF NA TRBJ1-5 NA TRBV9
TGTGCCAGCAGCTTAGACTCAGCTAGCGGGAGTCTGGTGAATGAGCAGTTCTTC CASSLDSASGSLVNEQFF once TRBJ2-1 TRBD2 TRBV7-9
TGTGCCAGCAGCACATACAGGGCCGGATACCAAGAGACCCAGTACTTC CASSTYRAGYQETQYF NA TRBJ2-5 NA TRBV5-6
TGTGCCAGCAGCTTAGGGCAGTTTAATGAAAAACTGTTTTTT CASSLGQFNEKLFF NA TRBJ1-4 NA TRBV7-2